This T cell receptor (beta chain) stems from a study of immune heterogeneity within non-small cell lung tumors. As for the study in general: The composition of the tumors was a handful of squamous cell carcinomas, under twelve non-squamous carcinomas and 1 not otherwise specified.

It was with 32 V and 13 J primers that multiplex PCR amplified TCR beta CDR3. One entry per CDR3 protein results from TCRdb running MiXCR on the multiplex PCR reads. The profile shows about 1,200 distinct CDR3 sequences, about 52% of them singletons. As for this clonotype: Its antigen is as yet unknown.

The template for each sample was 550 to 700 ng of genomic DNA, which had been extracted from bulk tumor tissue. Biopsies that were spaced far apart were taken, several per primary tumor, during surgery. Curative surgery was undertaken by patients, who had untreated, newly diagnosed non-small cell lung cancer. The donor pool consisted of newly diagnosed non-small cell lung cancer patients who were having surgery with curative intent. Overall study results and limits: There were identical dominant CDR3 beta clonotypes recurring across tumor sites within a patient, together with site-unique high-frequency clones. Local T-cell repertoire clonality was correlated with local tumor mutational burden, and the correlation was positive. It was moderate in strength but statistically significant (R 0.3 to 0.35).

The CDR3 has 15 residues. Germline V gene lookup returns CDR1 MNHEY and CDR2 SMNVEV (reference sequence). J gave up 0 bases and V 8 bases, and 4 bases lay outside the gene matches. The chain links TRBV27 to TRBJ2-6; 7 nucleotides line up with TRBD1. The sample consisted of lung tumor tissue. The source is a man aged 55 to 70 with non-small cell lung cancer. CDR3 DNA: TGTGCCAGCGGTACAGGGGCCTCTGGGGCCAACGTCCTGACTTTC. Residues: CASGTGASGANVLTF.